The sample holds a few counts of the clone carrying this T cell receptor (beta chain). The data were taken from a study of blood T cell repertoires in COVID-19. Study information: Samples taken during acute and convalescent COVID-19 were collected in the United States, Italy and Spain. PBMCs, B-cell-depleted T cells, or T cells provided the cDNA or gDNA that made up the material.

In the authors' methods: How many nucleated cells were present was estimated from reference gene primer amplification. The assay was immunoSEQ multiplex PCR, and TCRdb's table has in-frame clones only and misses some. Clone size and V and J calls were adopted from that table, with D and trimming inferred from the DNA. The sample has about 160,000 clones, around 77% seen once. The TCR originated in a man aged 65 to 79 with acute or convalescent COVID-19. Sequencing was carried out using peripheral blood.

DNA for the CDR3: TGTGCCAGCAGCCAGGATTACACCGGGGAGCTGTTTTTT. Protein product: CASSQDYTGELFF. V is TRBV7-2 and J is TRBJ2-2, with unresolved D. This CDR3 comprises 13 residues. CDR1 SGHTA and CDR2 FQGNSA come from the germline V gene. V shed 5 bases and J shed 3 bases, with 7 bases lying between them.